This T cell receptor beta chain came from a study of cytomegalovirus exposure and HLA in healthy donors. This clone occurred a few times. It was with 60 Vbeta and 13 Jbeta primers that the PCR ran. Profiling relied on immunoSEQ multiplex PCR, and the TCRdb table lists in-frame clones only, not all of them. The data contain more than 100,000 clones, over 65% of them seen just once; the ten biggest clones take up approximately 2%. CDR3 length: 16 amino acids. The ends lost 1 base at V and 5 bases at J; junction bases unmatched: 9. The V gene's germline CDR1 is SGHDT and CDR2 YYEEEE. This TCR was sampled from a female donor in good health and CMV-seropositive. Sequencing input: PBMCs. The chain links TRBV5-6 to TRBJ1-1; TRBD1 matches 9 bases. In DNA form, the CDR3 reads TGTGCCAGCAGCTTGAGGCTTACAGGGGGCCGTACTGAAGCTTTCTTT. Protein product: CASSLRLTGGRTEAFF.